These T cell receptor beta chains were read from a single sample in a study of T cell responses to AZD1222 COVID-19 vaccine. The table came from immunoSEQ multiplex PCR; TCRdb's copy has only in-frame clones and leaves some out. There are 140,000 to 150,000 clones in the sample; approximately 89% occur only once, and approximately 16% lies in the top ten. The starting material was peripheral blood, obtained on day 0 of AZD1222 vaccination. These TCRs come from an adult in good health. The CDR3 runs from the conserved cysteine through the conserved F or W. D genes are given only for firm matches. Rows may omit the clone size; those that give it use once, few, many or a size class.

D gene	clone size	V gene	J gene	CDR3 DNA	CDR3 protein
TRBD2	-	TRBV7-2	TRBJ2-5	TGTGCCAGCAGCCGGGGAGGGTCTGGGGAGACCCAGTACTTC	CASSRGGSGETQYF
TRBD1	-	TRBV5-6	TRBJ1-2	TGTGCCAGCAGCTTTGAGACAGGGGGAGGCTATGGCTACACCTTC	CASSFETGGGYGYTF
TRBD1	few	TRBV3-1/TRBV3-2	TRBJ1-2	TGTGCCAGCAGCCAAGATCGACAGGGAAATGGCTACACCTTC	CASSQDRQGNGYTF
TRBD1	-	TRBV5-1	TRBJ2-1	TGCGCCAGCAGCTCCGGGACAGGGGGCAATGAGCAGTTCTTC	CASSSGTGGNEQFF
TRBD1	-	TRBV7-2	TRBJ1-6	TGTGCCAGCAGCCTACAGGGGTCCCGGGTGGGGTCACCCCTCCACTTT	CASSLQGSRVGSPLHF
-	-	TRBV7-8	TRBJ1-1	TGTGCCAGCAGCCGCGCCGGGACTCTTAACACTGAAGCTTTCTTT	CASSRAGTLNTEAFF
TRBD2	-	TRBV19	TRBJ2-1	TGTGCCAGTAGTATGCAAGGCGGGGGGGCCTCCTACAATGAGCAGTTCTTC	CASSMQGGGASYNEQFF
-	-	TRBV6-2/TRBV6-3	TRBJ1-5	TGTGCCAGCAGTTACTCGTTCGGGCGGGGATCATTGCAAGGTGGCAGTCAGCCCCAGCATTTT	CASSYSFGRGSLQGGSQPQHF
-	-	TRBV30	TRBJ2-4	TGTGCCTGGAGTGGTGGAGGGGACATTCAGTACTTC	CAWSGGGDIQYF
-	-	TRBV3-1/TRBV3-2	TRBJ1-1	TGTGCCAGCAGCCAAGATCGGGGCACTGAAGCTTTCTTT	CASSQDRGTEAFF
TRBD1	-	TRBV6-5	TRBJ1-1	TGTGCCAGCAGCTTAGAAGGGACAGGGAACACTGAAGCTTTCTTT	CASSLEGTGNTEAFF
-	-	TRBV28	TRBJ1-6	TGTGCCAGCAGTTTATCCGGGCGGCTAAATTCACCCCTCCACTTT	CASSLSGRLNSPLHF
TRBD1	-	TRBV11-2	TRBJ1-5	TGTGCCAGCAGCCTGACAGGGGATCGCAATCAGCCCCAGCATTTT	CASSLTGDRNQPQHF
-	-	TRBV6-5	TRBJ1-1	TGTGCCAGCAGTACCCCGGGGGGGGTGGGAGCTTTCTTT	CASSTPGGVGAFF
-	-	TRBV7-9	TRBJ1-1	TGTGCCAGCAGCGTGGGTCAGGCTGTGAACACTGAAGCTTTCTTT	CASSVGQAVNTEAFF
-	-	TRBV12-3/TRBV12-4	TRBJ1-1	TGTGCCAGCAGTTTCTCCCTGGCGGAAGCTTTCTTT	CASSFSLAEAFF
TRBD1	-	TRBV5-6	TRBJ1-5	TGTGCCAGCAGCTCAGGACAGGGTTGGCAGCCCCAGCATTTT	CASSSGQGWQPQHF
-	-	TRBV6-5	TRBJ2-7	TGTGCCAGCAGTCGGACAGTTGAAGGGTACGAGCAGTACTTC	CASSRTVEGYEQYF
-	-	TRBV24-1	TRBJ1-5	TGTGCCACCAGTGACACTACAGCTCAGCCCCAGCATTTT	CATSDTTAQPQHF
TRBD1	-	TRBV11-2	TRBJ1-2	TGTGCCAGCAGCCCTACGCAGGGGGCGGCCTCTGGCTACACCTTC	CASSPTQGAASGYTF
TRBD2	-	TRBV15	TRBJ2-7	TGTGCCACCAGCCCCCGGCTAGCGGGGGACGAGCAGTACTTC	CATSPRLAGDEQYF
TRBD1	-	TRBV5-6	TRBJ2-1	TGTGCCAGCAGCTTACTGGACAGGGGTTCTGAGCAGTTCTTC	CASSLLDRGSEQFF
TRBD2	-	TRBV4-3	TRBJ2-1	TGCGCCAGCAGCCCCCTAGCGGGGGGGAATGAGCAGTTCTTC	CASSPLAGGNEQFF
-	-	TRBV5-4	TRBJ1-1	TGTGCCACCCTGCTCAACGGGGGGACTGAAGCTTTCTTT	CATLLNGGTEAFF
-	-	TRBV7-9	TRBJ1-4	TGTGCCAGCAGCTTAGACAGTTTAAATGAAAAACTGTTTTTT	CASSLDSLNEKLFF
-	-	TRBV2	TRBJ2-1	TGTGCCAGCAGTGAATTCTTGGAAGCCTACAATGAGCAGTTCTTC	CASSEFLEAYNEQFF
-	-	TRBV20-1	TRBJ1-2	TGCAGTGCTAGTTTGGGAGCGATCTATGGCTACACCTTC	CSASLGAIYGYTF
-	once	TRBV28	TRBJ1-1	TGTGCCAGCACTAGGGGCGGCCGGAACACTGAAGCTTTCTTT	CASTRGGRNTEAFF
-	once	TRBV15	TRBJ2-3	TGTGCCACCAGCAGAGTGGGCGGGAGCACAGATACGCAGTATTTT	CATSRVGGSTDTQYF
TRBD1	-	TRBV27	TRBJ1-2	TGTGCCAGCAGTATCCGGGACAGCTATGGCTACACCTTC	CASSIRDSYGYTF
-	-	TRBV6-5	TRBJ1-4	TGTGCCAGCAGTTGGGACCGCTCGATAAATGAAAAACTGTTTTTT	CASSWDRSINEKLFF
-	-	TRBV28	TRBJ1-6	TGTGCCAGCAGTTCTCCTAGGAATAATTCACCCCTCCACTTT	CASSSPRNNSPLHF
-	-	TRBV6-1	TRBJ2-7	TGTGCCAGCAGTGATTGGGGAGGCGAGCAGTACTTC	CASSDWGGEQYF
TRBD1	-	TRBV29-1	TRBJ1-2	TGCAGCGTTGAAGCGACAGGGCTCTATGGCTACACCTTC	CSVEATGLYGYTF
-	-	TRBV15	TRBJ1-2	TGTGCCACCAGCGTCCCCAACCGGGCCCTCTATGGCTACACCTTC	CATSVPNRALYGYTF
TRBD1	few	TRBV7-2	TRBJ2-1	TGTGCCAGCAGCTCGGGGACAGGCTCCTACAATGAGCAGTTCTTC	CASSSGTGSYNEQFF
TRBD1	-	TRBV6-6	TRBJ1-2	TGTGCCAGCAGCACCGGACAGGGAAGGAAAGATGGCTACACCTTC	CASSTGQGRKDGYTF
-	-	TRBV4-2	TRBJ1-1	TGTGCCAGCAGCCAAGGATCGGTCACTGAAGCTTTCTTT	CASSQGSVTEAFF
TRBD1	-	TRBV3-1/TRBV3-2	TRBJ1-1	TGTGCCAGCAGCCAGGGGGACAGGGGGGAAACTGAAGCTTTCTTT	CASSQGDRGETEAFF
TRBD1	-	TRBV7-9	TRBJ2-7	TGTGCCAGCAGCTTAGTTAGGACAGGGGCCTCCTACGAGCAGTACTTC	CASSLVRTGASYEQYF
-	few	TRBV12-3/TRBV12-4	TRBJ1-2	TGTGCCAGCAGCTCCTCTGGCTATGGCTACACCTTC	CASSSSGYGYTF
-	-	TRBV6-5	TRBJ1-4	TGTGCCAGTATGGTTGGGCAGGGTCGGGAAAAACTGTTTTTT	CASMVGQGREKLFF
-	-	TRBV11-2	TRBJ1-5	TGTGCCAGCAGCTTAGGCCTTCGCAGTAGCAATCAGCCCCAGCATTTT	CASSLGLRSSNQPQHF
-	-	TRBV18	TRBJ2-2	TGTGCCAGCTCTCTCCTAGGGGGAGGCACCGGGGAGCTGTTTTTT	CASSLLGGGTGELFF
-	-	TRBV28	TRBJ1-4	TGTGCCAGCAGTTTGCACCCAACTAATGAAAAACTGTTTTTT	CASSLHPTNEKLFF
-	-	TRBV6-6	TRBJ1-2	TGTGCCAGCAGAACTCTTCGCTATGGCTACACCTTC	CASRTLRYGYTF
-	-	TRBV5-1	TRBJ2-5	TGCGCCAGCAGCACGAGAACCACGGAGGAGACCCAGTACTTC	CASSTRTTEETQYF
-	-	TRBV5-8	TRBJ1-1	TGTGCCAGCAGCTTGAATGAAGCTTTCTTT	CASSLNEAFF
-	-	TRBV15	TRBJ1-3	TGTGCCACCAGCGCGGTGGCAGATTTTGGAAACACCATATATTTT	CATSAVADFGNTIYF
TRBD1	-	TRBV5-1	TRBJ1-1	TGCGCCAGCAGCGAGACGAGGACAGGACAGAACACTGAAGCTTTCTTT	CASSETRTGQNTEAFF
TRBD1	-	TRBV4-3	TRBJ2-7	TGCGCCAGCAGCCAAGACCCGACAGGGACCTACGAGCAGTACTTC	CASSQDPTGTYEQYF
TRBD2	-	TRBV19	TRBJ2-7	TGTGCCAGTGCCAGTAGGATTAGCGGGGAGAGCTCCTACGAGCAGTACTTC	CASASRISGESSYEQYF
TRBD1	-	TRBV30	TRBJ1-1	TGTGCCTGCAGACTCACAGGGGTTTGGACTGAAGCTTTCTTT	CACRLTGVWTEAFF
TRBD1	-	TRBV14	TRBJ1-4	TGTGCCAGCAGCCTACAGGGACAGGGGTGGGAAAAACTGTTTTTT	CASSLQGQGWEKLFF
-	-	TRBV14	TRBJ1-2	TGTGCCAGCAGCCATGGGGGGGCGCCGTGGGGCTACACCTTC	CASSHGGAPWGYTF